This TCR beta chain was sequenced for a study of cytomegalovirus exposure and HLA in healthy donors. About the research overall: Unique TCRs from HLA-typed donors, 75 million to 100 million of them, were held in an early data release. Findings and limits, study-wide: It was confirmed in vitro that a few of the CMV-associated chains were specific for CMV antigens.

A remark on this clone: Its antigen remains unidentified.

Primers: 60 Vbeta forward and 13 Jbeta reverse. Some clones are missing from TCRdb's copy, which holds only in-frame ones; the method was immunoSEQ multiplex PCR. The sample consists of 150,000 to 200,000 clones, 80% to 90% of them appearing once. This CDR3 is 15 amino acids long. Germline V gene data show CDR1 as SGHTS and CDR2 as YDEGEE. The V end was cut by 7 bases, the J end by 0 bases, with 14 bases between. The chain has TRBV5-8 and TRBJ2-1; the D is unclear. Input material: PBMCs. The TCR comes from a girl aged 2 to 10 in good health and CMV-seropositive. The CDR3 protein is CASVTGSTSYNEQFF. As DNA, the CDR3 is TGTGCCAGCGTGACTGGGTCGACCTCCTACAATGAGCAGTTCTTC.